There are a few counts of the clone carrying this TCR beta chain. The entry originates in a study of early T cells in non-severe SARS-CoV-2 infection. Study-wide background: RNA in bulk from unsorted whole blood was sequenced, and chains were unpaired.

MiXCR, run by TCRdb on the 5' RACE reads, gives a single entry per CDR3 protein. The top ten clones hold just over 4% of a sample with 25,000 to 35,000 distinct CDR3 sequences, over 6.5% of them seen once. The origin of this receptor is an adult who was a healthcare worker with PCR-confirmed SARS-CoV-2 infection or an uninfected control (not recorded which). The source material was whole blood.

The CDR3 DNA reads as TGTGCCAGCAGCCCCCGTAGCGGGAATGTTTACGAGCAGTACTTC. Translated, it gives CASSPRSGNVYEQYF. The chain uses TRBV13 and TRBJ2-7, with 8 bases aligning to TRBD2. Unmatched junction bases numbered 10, after V lost 5 bases and J lost 4 bases. From germline, CDR1 is PRHDT and CDR2 FYEKMQ (reference sequence). CDR3 size: 15 residues.